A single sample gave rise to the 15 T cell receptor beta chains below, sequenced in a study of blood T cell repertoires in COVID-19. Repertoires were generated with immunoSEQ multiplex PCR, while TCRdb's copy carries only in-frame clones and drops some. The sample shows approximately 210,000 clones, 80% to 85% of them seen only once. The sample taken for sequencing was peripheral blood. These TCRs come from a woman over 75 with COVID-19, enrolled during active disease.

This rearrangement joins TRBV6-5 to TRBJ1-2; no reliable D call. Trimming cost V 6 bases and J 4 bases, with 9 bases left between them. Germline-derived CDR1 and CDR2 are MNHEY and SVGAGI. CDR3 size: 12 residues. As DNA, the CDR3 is TGTGCCAGCAGCTCCGGAGGCTATGGCTACACCTTC. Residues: CASSSGGYGYTF.

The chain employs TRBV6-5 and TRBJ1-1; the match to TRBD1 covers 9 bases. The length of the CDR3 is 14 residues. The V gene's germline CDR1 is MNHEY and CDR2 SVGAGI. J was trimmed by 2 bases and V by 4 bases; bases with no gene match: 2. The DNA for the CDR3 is TGTGCCAGCAGTTTGACAGGGGGTAACACTGAAGCTTTCTTT. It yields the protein CASSLTGGNTEAFF.

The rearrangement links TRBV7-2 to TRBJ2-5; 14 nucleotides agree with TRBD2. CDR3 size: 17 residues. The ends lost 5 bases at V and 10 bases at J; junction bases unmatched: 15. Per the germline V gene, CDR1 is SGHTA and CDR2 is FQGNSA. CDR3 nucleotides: TGTGCCAGCAGCCAAGGGACTAGCGGGGGCCCCCAGCCCAACCAGTACTTC. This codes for CASSQGTSGGPQPNQYF.

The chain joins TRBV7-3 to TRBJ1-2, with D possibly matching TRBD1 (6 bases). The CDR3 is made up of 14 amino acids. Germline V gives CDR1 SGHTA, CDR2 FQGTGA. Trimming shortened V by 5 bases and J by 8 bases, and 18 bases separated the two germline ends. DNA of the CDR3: TGTGCCAGCAGCCCCAATTCAGGGGATTTGGGCTACACCTTC. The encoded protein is CASSPNSGDLGYTF.

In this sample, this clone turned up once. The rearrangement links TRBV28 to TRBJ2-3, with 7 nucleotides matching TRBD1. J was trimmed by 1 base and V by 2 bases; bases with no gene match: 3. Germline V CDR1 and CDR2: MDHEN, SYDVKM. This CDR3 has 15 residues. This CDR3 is CASSLPGGGTDTQYF. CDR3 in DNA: TGTGCCAGCAGTTTACCAGGGGGAGGCACAGATACGCAGTATTTT.

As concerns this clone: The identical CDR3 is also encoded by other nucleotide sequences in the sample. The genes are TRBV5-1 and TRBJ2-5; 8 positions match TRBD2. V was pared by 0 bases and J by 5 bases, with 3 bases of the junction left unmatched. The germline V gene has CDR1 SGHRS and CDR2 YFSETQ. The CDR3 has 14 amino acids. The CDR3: CASSLGLAGETQYF. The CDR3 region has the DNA TGCGCCAGCAGCTTGGGGTTAGCGGGGGAGACCCAGTACTTC.

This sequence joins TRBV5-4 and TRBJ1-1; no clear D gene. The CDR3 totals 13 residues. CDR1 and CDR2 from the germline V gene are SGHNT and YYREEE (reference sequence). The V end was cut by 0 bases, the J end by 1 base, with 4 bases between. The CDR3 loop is CASSLAQNTEAFF. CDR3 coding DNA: TGTGCCAGCAGCTTGGCCCAGAACACTGAAGCTTTCTTT.

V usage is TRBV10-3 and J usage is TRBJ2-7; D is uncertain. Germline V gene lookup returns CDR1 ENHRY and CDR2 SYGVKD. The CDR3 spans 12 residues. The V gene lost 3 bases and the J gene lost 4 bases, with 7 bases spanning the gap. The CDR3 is CAISERVYEQYF. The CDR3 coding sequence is TGTGCCATCAGTGAACGAGTGTACGAGCAGTACTTC.

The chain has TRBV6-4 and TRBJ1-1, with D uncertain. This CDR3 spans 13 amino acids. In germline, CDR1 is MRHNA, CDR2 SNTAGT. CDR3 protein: CRREPLTDTEAFF. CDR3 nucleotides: TGTCGCCGGGAGCCGCTAACCGACACTGAAGCTTTCTTT.

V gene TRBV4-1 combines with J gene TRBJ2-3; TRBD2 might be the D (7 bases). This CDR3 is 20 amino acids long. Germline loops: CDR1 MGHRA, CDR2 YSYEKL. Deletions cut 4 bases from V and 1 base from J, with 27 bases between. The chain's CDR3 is CASSPRDRGRGAPGTDTQYF. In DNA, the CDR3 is TGCGCCAGCAGCCCTAGGGACCGGGGACGGGGGGCCCCTGGCACAGATACGCAGTATTTT.

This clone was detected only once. The CDR3 DNA follows: TGTGCCAGCAGTCGCCCAGGGGTCCAGCCCCTTGGCAATCAGCCCCAGCATTTT. Translation gives CASSRPGVQPLGNQPQHF. This sequence joins TRBV28 and TRBJ1-5, with D perhaps TRBD1 (6 bases). Germline V gives CDR1 MDHEN, CDR2 SYDVKM. The V gene lost 5 bases and the J gene lost 2 bases, with 22 bases spanning the gap. The length of the CDR3 is 18 residues.

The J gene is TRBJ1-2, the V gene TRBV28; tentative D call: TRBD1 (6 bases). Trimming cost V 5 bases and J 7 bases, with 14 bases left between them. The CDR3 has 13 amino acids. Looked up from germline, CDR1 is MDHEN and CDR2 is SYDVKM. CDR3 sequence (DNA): TGTGCCAGCAGTCCGACAGGCCTAGGTGGCTACACCTTC. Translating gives CASSPTGLGGYTF.

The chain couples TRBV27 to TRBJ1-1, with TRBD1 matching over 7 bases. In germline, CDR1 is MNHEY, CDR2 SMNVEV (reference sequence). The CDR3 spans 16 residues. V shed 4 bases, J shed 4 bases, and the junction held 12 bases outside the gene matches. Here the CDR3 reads CASSWQGVAWGTEAFF. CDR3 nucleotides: TGTGCCAGCAGTTGGCAGGGGGTGGCCTGGGGCACTGAAGCTTTCTTT.

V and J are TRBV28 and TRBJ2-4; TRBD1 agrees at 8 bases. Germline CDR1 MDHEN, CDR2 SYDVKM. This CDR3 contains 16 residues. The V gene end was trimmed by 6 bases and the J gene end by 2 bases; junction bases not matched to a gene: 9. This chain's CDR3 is CASRPPGGRTKNIQYF. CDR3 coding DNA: TGTGCCAGCAGGCCCCCAGGGGGCCGGACCAAAAACATTCAGTACTTC.

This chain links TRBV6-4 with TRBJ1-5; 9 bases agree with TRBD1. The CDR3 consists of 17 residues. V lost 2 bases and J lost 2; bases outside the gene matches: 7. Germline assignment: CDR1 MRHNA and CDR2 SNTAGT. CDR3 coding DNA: TGTGCCAGCAGTGACCCGGGACAGGGTACGCGCAATCAGCCCCAGCATTTT. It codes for CASSDPGQGTRNQPQHF.